Listed below are T cell receptor beta chains from one sample, sequenced in a study of blood T cell repertoires in COVID-19. Sequencing used immunoSEQ multiplex PCR; TCRdb keeps in-frame clones, though not all of them. The data contain roughly 3,000 clones, 85% to 90% of them singletons. The sample was peripheral blood. The receptors derive from a human donor with active COVID-19. The donor label of this sample is uncertain. CDR3s include the opening cysteine and the closing phenylalanine or tryptophan. Fields, in order: J gene, V gene, CDR3 protein.

j_gene: TRBJ2-5
v_gene: TRBV3-1/TRBV3-2
CDR3aa: CASSRGTLTQYF

j_gene: TRBJ2-2
v_gene: TRBV7-2
CDR3aa: CASSLRLAGGAGELFF

j_gene: TRBJ2-3
v_gene: TRBV6-5
CDR3aa: CASSRRGYHTDTQYF

j_gene: TRBJ1-3
v_gene: TRBV3-1/TRBV3-2
CDR3aa: CASSRTGGSTIYF

j_gene: TRBJ2-1
v_gene: TRBV19
CDR3aa: CASSTRDRGQGPNEQFF

j_gene: TRBJ1-1
v_gene: TRBV19
CDR3aa: CASSPLWAMGTGRMNTEAFF

j_gene: TRBJ2-7
v_gene: TRBV19
CDR3aa: CASRSRYEQYF

j_gene: TRBJ1-5
v_gene: TRBV28
CDR3aa: CASNFRGPGGPQHF

j_gene: TRBJ2-3
v_gene: TRBV15
CDR3aa: CATSRDQDTQYF

j_gene: TRBJ2-7
v_gene: TRBV28
CDR3aa: CASRGAYEQYF

j_gene: TRBJ1-1
v_gene: TRBV3-1/TRBV3-2
CDR3aa: CASSQEGGWGTEAFF

j_gene: TRBJ2-1
v_gene: TRBV5-1
CDR3aa: CASSFQGVSYNEQFF

j_gene: TRBJ2-3
v_gene: TRBV7-3
CDR3aa: CASSLAGGLVDTQYF

j_gene: TRBJ2-1
v_gene: TRBV3-1/TRBV3-2
CDR3aa: CASSLVRGPHEQFF

j_gene: TRBJ2-7
v_gene: TRBV2
CDR3aa: CASSADSYEQYF

j_gene: TRBJ2-3
v_gene: TRBV27
CDR3aa: CATAAGLAVYTQYF

j_gene: TRBJ1-1
v_gene: TRBV6-5
CDR3aa: CASSTRSTGNTEAFF

j_gene: TRBJ1-5
v_gene: TRBV18
CDR3aa: CASSPLPGWQQPQHF

j_gene: TRBJ1-2
v_gene: TRBV20-1
CDR3aa: CSASDREGYGYTF

j_gene: TRBJ1-2
v_gene: TRBV2
CDR3aa: CARRDSGLYGYTF

j_gene: TRBJ1-1
v_gene: TRBV27
CDR3aa: CASSLGGQGGSNTEAFF

j_gene: TRBJ1-3
v_gene: TRBV5-1
CDR3aa: CASSFTGQGNTIYF

j_gene: TRBJ2-3
v_gene: TRBV6-1
CDR3aa: CASSEEAGGTDTQYF

j_gene: TRBJ2-3
v_gene: TRBV5-1
CDR3aa: CASSPGLALTDTQYF

j_gene: TRBJ2-1
v_gene: TRBV5-6
CDR3aa: CASSLALAGGEQFF

j_gene: TRBJ1-5
v_gene: TRBV24-1
CDR3aa: CATSDPTGEDQPQHF

j_gene: TRBJ2-3
v_gene: TRBV6-6
CDR3aa: CASRATSFDTQYF

j_gene: TRBJ2-2
v_gene: TRBV7-7
CDR3aa: CASSLGRTVNTGELFF

j_gene: TRBJ2-5
v_gene: TRBV7-9
CDR3aa: CASSLGRQETQYF

j_gene: TRBJ1-2
v_gene: TRBV6-1
CDR3aa: CASSEAQGDYGYTF

j_gene: TRBJ1-2
v_gene: TRBV7-9
CDR3aa: CASSLVGGANYGYTF

j_gene: TRBJ2-7
v_gene: TRBV9
CDR3aa: CASSPRDSSYEQYF

j_gene: TRBJ2-3
v_gene: TRBV6-6
CDR3aa: CASIPRRTSPDTQYF

j_gene: TRBJ2-1
v_gene: TRBV2
CDR3aa: CASSVGSAYSSYNEQFF

j_gene: TRBJ2-1
v_gene: TRBV6-5
CDR3aa: CASRPREPYNEQFF

j_gene: TRBJ2-5
v_gene: TRBV21-1
CDR3aa: CASSKGPSGTGVETQYF

j_gene: TRBJ1-5
v_gene: TRBV27
CDR3aa: CASSQRRDRGRQPQHF

j_gene: TRBJ2-3
v_gene: TRBV28
CDR3aa: CASSGRDRGSDTQYF

j_gene: TRBJ2-5
v_gene: TRBV7-2
CDR3aa: CASSRRRGPQETQYF

j_gene: TRBJ2-1
v_gene: TRBV6-2/TRBV6-3
CDR3aa: CASSYPQGQGTGGEQFF

j_gene: TRBJ2-6
v_gene: TRBV6-5
CDR3aa: CASGTGGSGANVLTF

j_gene: TRBJ2-1
v_gene: TRBV24-1
CDR3aa: CATSDLLRQDNEQFF

j_gene: TRBJ2-3
v_gene: TRBV9
CDR3aa: CASSVDSGRGIVDTQYF

j_gene: TRBJ2-5
v_gene: TRBV27
CDR3aa: CASSSGTEETQYF

j_gene: TRBJ2-7
v_gene: TRBV9
CDR3aa: CASSAGYEQYF

j_gene: TRBJ2-1
v_gene: TRBV28
CDR3aa: CASSGSRGLHNEQFF

j_gene: TRBJ2-1
v_gene: TRBV30
CDR3aa: CAWSVQGEQFF

j_gene: TRBJ1-1
v_gene: TRBV18
CDR3aa: CASSLGTGGTEAFF

j_gene: TRBJ2-1
v_gene: TRBV3-1/TRBV3-2
CDR3aa: CASSQEELAGMGNEQFF

j_gene: TRBJ1-1
v_gene: TRBV27
CDR3aa: CASNFTQDSHPTSEAFF

j_gene: TRBJ2-7
v_gene: TRBV21-1
CDR3aa: CASSKLAGGAHGSHFEQYF

j_gene: TRBJ2-7
v_gene: TRBV27
CDR3aa: CASSLFRQSYEQYF